Listed below are T cell receptor beta chains from one sample, sequenced in a study of T cell responses to AZD1222 COVID-19 vaccine. TCRdb's copy holds only in-frame clones and misses some; the assay was immunoSEQ multiplex PCR. Altogether 100,000 to 150,000 clones are present, over 70% being singletons, with the ten largest covering over 5.5%. The source was peripheral blood, collected on day 0 of AZD1222 vaccination. These receptors originate from an adult in good health. The CDR3 runs from the conserved cysteine through the conserved F or W. Fields, in order: J gene, clone size, V gene, D gene, CDR3 DNA, CDR3 protein. The D gene is left open where the match is weak. Clone size appears in some rows only: once, few, many, or a class for an expanded clone.

J: TRBJ2-3; size: -; V: TRBV27; D: -; DNA: TGTGCCAGCAGTTTATCGGGGGTCAGGGCAAGCACAGATACGCAGTATTTT; CDR3: CASSLSGVRASTDTQYF
J: TRBJ2-7; size: -; V: TRBV18; D: TRBD2; DNA: TGTGCCAGCTCACTAGCGGGGGCATCCTACGAGCAGTACTTC; CDR3: CASSLAGASYEQYF
J: TRBJ1-5; size: -; V: TRBV5-1; D: -; DNA: TGCGCCAGCAGCTTGGAGTACGATCAGCCCCAGCATTTT; CDR3: CASSLEYDQPQHF
J: TRBJ1-2; size: -; V: TRBV19; D: -; DNA: TGTGCCAGTAGTATAGATGGACTGTCCTATGGCTACACCTTC; CDR3: CASSIDGLSYGYTF
J: TRBJ1-2; size: -; V: TRBV27; D: -; DNA: TGTGCCAGCGCCTTTCGGGGCGCTGGAGGCTACACCTTC; CDR3: CASAFRGAGGYTF
J: TRBJ2-1; size: -; V: TRBV5-1; D: -; DNA: TGCGCCAGCAGCGTATCCGGGACCCTTGAGGATGAGCAGTTCTTC; CDR3: CASSVSGTLEDEQFF
J: TRBJ2-1; size: -; V: TRBV6-1; D: TRBD2; DNA: TGTGCCAGCAGGGAACTGGGGGGGACTAGCGGGAGAAATGAGCAGTTCTTC; CDR3: CASRELGGTSGRNEQFF
J: TRBJ2-3; size: few; V: TRBV6-4; D: -; DNA: TGTGCCAGCAGTGCCCAGCGACAGGATCCGAAGCAGTATTTT; CDR3: CASSAQRQDPKQYF
J: TRBJ2-3; size: -; V: TRBV4-1; D: -; DNA: TGCGCCAGCAGCCCCATTGACTCCGGAGGGCAGTATTTT; CDR3: CASSPIDSGGQYF
J: TRBJ1-1; size: -; V: TRBV7-9; D: -; DNA: TGTGCCAGCAGCTTTCAACAGTACCAAGAAGCTTTCTTT; CDR3: CASSFQQYQEAFF
J: TRBJ1-4; size: -; V: TRBV7-9; D: -; DNA: TGTGCCAGCAGCTTGAGAGCAACTAATGAAAAACTGTTTTTT; CDR3: CASSLRATNEKLFF
J: TRBJ2-3; size: -; V: TRBV4-3; D: -; DNA: TGCGCCAGCAGCCAAGATAAGGGTTTCCTATACACAGATACGCAGTATTTT; CDR3: CASSQDKGFLYTDTQYF
J: TRBJ1-1; size: -; V: TRBV6-5; D: TRBD1; DNA: TGTGCCAGCAGTTTTCAGGGGGCCCTGGAGGGGACTGAAGCTTTCTTT; CDR3: CASSFQGALEGTEAFF
J: TRBJ1-3; size: -; V: TRBV10-3; D: -; DNA: TGTGCCATCAGTGAGTCTAGGGGCTCTGGAAACACCATATATTTT; CDR3: CAISESRGSGNTIYF
J: TRBJ2-1; size: -; V: TRBV6-4; D: TRBD1; DNA: TGTGCCAGCAGTGACGGCGCCGGGACAGGGGGGTACAATGAGCAGTTCTTC; CDR3: CASSDGAGTGGYNEQFF
J: TRBJ2-2; size: -; V: TRBV6-5; D: TRBD2; DNA: TGTGCCAGCAGTTCAATACTAGCGATCGGGGAGCTGTTTTTT; CDR3: CASSSILAIGELFF
J: TRBJ1-1; size: -; V: TRBV30; D: TRBD1; DNA: TGTGCCTGGGACCAGGGGGCGGGAACTGAAGCTTTCTTT; CDR3: CAWDQGAGTEAFF
J: TRBJ1-6; size: -; V: TRBV5-5; D: TRBD1; DNA: TGTGCCAGCAGCTTGAGGGGACAGGGTGGATCCTATAATTCACCCCTCCACTTT; CDR3: CASSLRGQGGSYNSPLHF
J: TRBJ1-6; size: -; V: TRBV24-1; D: TRBD1; DNA: TGTGCCACCGACGGGCAGGGGGTTCTTTCACCCCTCCACTTT; CDR3: CATDGQGVLSPLHF
J: TRBJ1-1; size: -; V: TRBV6-1; D: -; DNA: TGTGCCAGCAGTGAAGGGGGTCTAATGAACACTGAAGCTTTCTTT; CDR3: CASSEGGLMNTEAFF
J: TRBJ2-1; size: -; V: TRBV7-9; D: -; DNA: TGTGCCAGCAGCTTGGCCGGGCCCCATAATGAGCAGTTCTTC; CDR3: CASSLAGPHNEQFF
J: TRBJ1-2; size: -; V: TRBV12-3/TRBV12-4; D: -; DNA: TGTGCCAGCAGTTTAGCTGGGTATGGCTACACCTTC; CDR3: CASSLAGYGYTF
J: TRBJ1-5; size: -; V: TRBV9; D: -; DNA: TGTGCCAGCAGCGCCCGACGGGATAGCAATCAGCCCCAGCATTTT; CDR3: CASSARRDSNQPQHF
J: TRBJ1-2; size: -; V: TRBV24-1; D: -; DNA: TGTGCCACTTATCAGGAATCCTATGGCTACACCTTC; CDR3: CATYQESYGYTF
J: TRBJ1-6; size: few; V: TRBV27; D: -; DNA: TGTGCCAGCAGTTTAGTGTGGGATTCACCCCTCCACTTT; CDR3: CASSLVWDSPLHF
J: TRBJ1-5; size: -; V: TRBV3-1/TRBV3-2; D: -; DNA: TGTGCCAGCAGCCAAGACGGACCGAGAGCTAATCAGCCCCAGCATTTT; CDR3: CASSQDGPRANQPQHF
J: TRBJ2-2; size: -; V: TRBV6-5; D: -; DNA: TGTGCCAGCAGTTACTCGTGGGCATCCACCGGGGAGCTGTTTTTT; CDR3: CASSYSWASTGELFF
J: TRBJ1-5; size: -; V: TRBV10-3; D: -; DNA: TGTGCCATCAGTGAGCCCGGTAGAAGCAATCAGCCCCAGCATTTT; CDR3: CAISEPGRSNQPQHF
J: TRBJ2-7; size: -; V: TRBV9; D: -; DNA: TGTGCCAGCAGCGTAGCTCAGGGATCCTACGAGCAGTACTTC; CDR3: CASSVAQGSYEQYF
J: TRBJ1-6; size: -; V: TRBV7-9; D: TRBD1; DNA: TGTGCCAGCAGCCCGCATCCAGGGGGCGAAACCTCACCCCTCCACTTT; CDR3: CASSPHPGGETSPLHF
J: TRBJ2-1; size: -; V: TRBV6-5; D: TRBD2; DNA: TGTGCCAGCTCGCGGCGGGGGAGCGACAATGAGCAGTTCTTC; CDR3: CASSRRGSDNEQFF
J: TRBJ2-3; size: -; V: TRBV9; D: TRBD2; DNA: TGTGCCAGCAGCCTCCGAGCGGGAGGGCCGGATACGCAGTATTTT; CDR3: CASSLRAGGPDTQYF
J: TRBJ2-2; size: few; V: TRBV7-9; D: -; DNA: TGTGCCAGCAGCTTAGCGGAGGGGGCATCCGGGGAGCTGTTTTTT; CDR3: CASSLAEGASGELFF
J: TRBJ1-5; size: -; V: TRBV6-1; D: -; DNA: TGTGCCAGCAGTGAGGAAGGGGCCAATCAGCCCCAGCATTTT; CDR3: CASSEEGANQPQHF
J: TRBJ2-7; size: -; V: TRBV29-1; D: -; DNA: TGCAGCGTCAACCGGGACGGCCGTCCCTACGAGCAGTACTTC; CDR3: CSVNRDGRPYEQYF
J: TRBJ1-1; size: -; V: TRBV15; D: TRBD1; DNA: TGTGCCACCAGCAGAGATCGGGGACAGGGCGGAACTGAAGCTTTCTTT; CDR3: CATSRDRGQGGTEAFF
J: TRBJ1-3; size: -; V: TRBV19; D: -; DNA: TGTGCCAGTGGCTTTGCCACCTCTGGAAACACCATATATTTT; CDR3: CASGFATSGNTIYF
J: TRBJ2-7; size: -; V: TRBV4-1; D: -; DNA: TGCGCCAGCAGCCCACCCCCAGGACAGAGCTCCTACGAGCAGTACTTC; CDR3: CASSPPPGQSSYEQYF